Sequencing of this T cell receptor beta chain was carried out in a study of human thymus T cells. Findings of the study overall: Repertoires from thymus and blood appeared to show biased V and J gene usage.

As regards this clone: Its antigen is still unknown.

The thymus was resected at corrective cardiac surgery. Donors were healthy Finnish babies undergoing corrective operations for congenital heart defects. TCRdb's copy holds only in-frame clones and misses some; the assay was immunoSEQ multiplex PCR. The sample holds roughly 77,000 clones, approximately 95% seen once. The V gene lost 4 bases and the J gene lost 0 bases, with 31 bases spanning the gap. Germline CDR1 SGHVS, CDR2 FNYEAQ. The CDR3 is 21 amino acids. The receptor was isolated from a girl younger than two with a congenital heart defect but otherwise immunologically healthy. Material: thymus tissue. The V and J genes are TRBV7-6 and TRBJ2-7, with D perhaps matching TRBD1 or TRBD2 (6 bases each). CDR3 sequence reads: CASSSTTGTSLRAASSYEQYF. Here the CDR3 DNA reads TGTGCCAGCAGCTCTACTACAGGGACTTCCCTGCGAGCCGCCTCCTCCTACGAGCAGTACTTC.